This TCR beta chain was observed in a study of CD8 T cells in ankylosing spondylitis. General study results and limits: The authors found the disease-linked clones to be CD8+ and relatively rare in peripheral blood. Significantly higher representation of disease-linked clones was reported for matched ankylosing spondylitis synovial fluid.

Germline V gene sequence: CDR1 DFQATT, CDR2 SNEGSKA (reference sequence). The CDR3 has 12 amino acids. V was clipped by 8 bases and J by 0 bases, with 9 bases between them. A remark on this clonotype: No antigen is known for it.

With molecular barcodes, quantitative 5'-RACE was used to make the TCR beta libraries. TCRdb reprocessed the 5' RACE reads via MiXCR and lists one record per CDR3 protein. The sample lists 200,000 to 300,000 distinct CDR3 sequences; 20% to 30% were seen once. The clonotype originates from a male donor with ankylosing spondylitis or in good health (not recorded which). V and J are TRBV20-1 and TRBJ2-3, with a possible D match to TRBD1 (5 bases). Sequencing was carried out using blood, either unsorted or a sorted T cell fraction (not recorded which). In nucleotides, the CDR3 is TGCAGTAGCAGGGCTAGCACAGATACGCAGTATTTT. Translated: CSSRASTDTQYF.